This T cell receptor (beta chain) was identified during a study of Ad26.COV2.S vaccination and SARS-CoV-2 variants (dated by TCRdb to 2020 to 2022). Concerning the study at large: Sequencing of the TCRbeta repertoire served to evaluate the specificity and breadth of SARS-CoV-2-reactive T cell receptors following Ad26.COV2.S vaccination. The TCR-sequenced set comprised around 30 samples: approximately 19 Ad26.COV2.S vaccine recipients, 5 placebo recipients and 8 SARS-CoV-2 convalescent individuals. Overall study outcomes, separate from this receptor: Comparable non-spike TCR breadth was observed between vaccine and placebo recipients, consistent with only spike being contained in the vaccine. The authors noted that the TCR breadth and depth analyses may have underestimated total T cell responses. After vaccination, spike-specific CD8+ and CD4+ T cell responses were reported to show substantial breadth. Spike-specific TCR breadth was higher in Ad26.COV2.S recipients than in placebo recipients (P = 0.0014).

From a lookup of the germline V gene, CDR1 and CDR2 are SGHTA and FQGNSA. The CDR3 holds 15 amino acids from the cysteine to the phenylalanine. Here the CDR3 DNA is all that survives: 45 bases in frame from base 1. V lost 7 bases and J lost 6 bases; the stretch between them is 18 bases long. With respect to this clone: Which antigen it targets is not known. One base away there is no much larger clone; base qualities are not given.

TCRbeta CDR3 regions were sequenced with the immunoSEQ Assay. After extraction, genomic DNA underwent amplification by bias-controlled multiplex PCR, followed by high-throughput sequencing. In the authors' own workflow: To quantify the absolute abundance of every unique TCRbeta CDR3 region, sequences were collapsed and filtered. T cell fraction was estimated by normalizing TCRbeta template counts to usable DNA, which was measured by amplifying reference genes present in all nucleated cells. Repertoire TCRs were annotated as SARS-CoV-2-specific by exact matching of V gene, CDR3 amino acid sequence and J gene to a known reactive TCR set. The reference SARS-CoV-2 TCR set came from MIRA and was filtered for enrichment in COVID-19-positive ImmuneCODE repertoires, removing public or cross-reactive TCRs. Drawing on the MIRA antigens, annotated TCRs were analysed further at the level of specific ORF or position within ORF. Depth was the summed frequency of annotated unique rearrangements, while breadth was defined as annotated unique rearrangements over total unique productive rearrangements. TCR breadth was compared between groups using two-sided Wilcoxon rank-sum tests. As stored in TCRdb, this immuneACCESS dataset retains in-frame rearrangements with V and J assigned. A fraction of the clones does not appear; measured against another copy, unresolved V genes explain less than half of the discrepancy, and the remainder lacks a known reason. Clone size and the V and J calls come from that table; the DNA yielded D and trimming. A total of roughly 150,000 clones appear in this sample, approximately 90% of them only once. 4% to 6% of the sample belongs to the ten largest clones.

The label giving this sample's time point can be read as: individuals recovered from natural SARS-CoV-2 infection. The chain employs TRBV7-2 and TRBJ2-2, with TRBD2 perhaps the D gene, on 7 matching bases. The sequence came from a human donor who had recovered from COVID-19. The sequenced sample was peripheral blood, obtained after recovery from COVID-19. The CDR3 reads CASTQGRAGSGELFF. The sequenced DNA is TGTGCCAGCACCCAGGGGAGGGCAGGATCCGGGGAGCTGTTTTTT. Where the CDR3 stops, the reference TRBV7-2 and TRBJ2-2 genes take over; the full variable domain is GAGVSQSPSNKVTEKGKDVELRCDPISGHTALYWYRQSLGQGLEFLIYFQGNSAPDKSGLPSDRFSAERTGGSVSTLTIQRTQQEDSAVYLCASTQGRAGSGELFFGEGSRLTVL.